The text below deals with one TCR beta chain. Its antigen is currently unknown. PCR employed 60 Vbeta and 13 Jbeta primers. Method: immunoSEQ multiplex PCR; TCRdb's copy keeps in-frame clones and lacks some. There are roughly 190,000 clones in the sample; about 87% occur only once, and over 1% lies in the top ten. This sample is drawn from a study of cytomegalovirus exposure and HLA in healthy donors. Unmatched junction bases numbered 11, after V lost 6 bases and J lost 5 bases. The germline gives CDR1 MDHEN, CDR2 SYDVKM. The CDR3 has 15 residues. Broader study findings: Altogether, 164 TCR beta chains were recorded as cytomegalovirus-associated. Presence/absence analyses treated sequencing depth as roughly uniform across donors. In a later analysis, parvovirus B19, influenza, CMV and Epstein-Barr virus appeared linked to several top co-occurrence clusters. Per a prior analysis, the majority of TCR beta V segments were productive roughly 90% or roughly 30% of the time.

This TCR was recovered from a man under 40 in good health and CMV-seronegative. Sequenced input: PBMCs. This chain connects TRBV28 to TRBJ2-3, with 7 positions matching TRBD2. The CDR3 DNA reads TGTGCCAGCAGCCCCCGGGGGGTCCTGGGAGATACGCAGTATTTT. It yields the protein CASSPRGVLGDTQYF.